Listed below are T cell receptor beta chains from one sample, sequenced in a study of blood T cell repertoires in COVID-19. The repertoire was sequenced with immunoSEQ multiplex PCR; TCRdb's copy has only in-frame clones and lacks some. The repertoire holds about 180,000 clones, with approximately 78% as singletons. Sequencing used PBMCs or T cells enriched from blood (not recorded which). These receptors came from a woman between 45 and 65 years old who had recovered from COVID-19. CDR3s include the opening cysteine and the closing phenylalanine or tryptophan. The D gene is left open where the match is weak. Some rows mark clone size as missing; the rest say once, few, many or name a class of expanded clone.

D: -; V: TRBV21-1; size: -; J: TRBJ1-5; DNA: TGTGCCACCCCCAGGGACTACAATCAGCCCCAGCATTTT; CDR3: CATPRDYNQPQHF
D: TRBD2; V: TRBV14; size: once; J: TRBJ2-5; DNA: TGTGCCAGCAGCCAAGACCGCAGCGGGAGTAAAGAGACCCAGTACTTC; CDR3: CASSQDRSGSKETQYF
D: TRBD2; V: TRBV4-1; size: -; J: TRBJ2-7; DNA: TGCGCCAGCAGCCAAGATAGCGGGAGGGCCGGAATCTACGAGCAGTACTTC; CDR3: CASSQDSGRAGIYEQYF
D: TRBD2; V: TRBV25-1; size: -; J: TRBJ2-1; DNA: TGTGCCAGCTCGGGACTAGCGGGATTGGAGCAGTTCTTC; CDR3: CASSGLAGLEQFF
D: TRBD1; V: TRBV27; size: -; J: TRBJ2-3; DNA: TGTGCCAGCAGTTTGGGGCAGGGGGCGGCAGATACGCAGTATTTT; CDR3: CASSLGQGAADTQYF
D: TRBD2; V: TRBV3-1/TRBV3-2; size: -; J: TRBJ2-5; DNA: TGTGCCAGCAGCCAAGCTATCGGGACTAGCGGAGGTAGAGAGACCCAGTACTTC; CDR3: CASSQAIGTSGGRETQYF
D: -; V: TRBV1; size: -; J: TRBJ1-1; DNA: TGCACCAGCAGCCAAACGGATAAGAGGACTGAAGCTTTCTTT; CDR3: CTSSQTDKRTEAFF
D: -; V: TRBV30; size: few; J: TRBJ1-2; DNA: TGTGCTGTGAGGGAGAGAATGCCCCCTAACTATGGCTACACCTTC; CDR3: CAVRERMPPNYGYTF
D: -; V: TRBV14; size: few; J: TRBJ2-1; DNA: TGTGCCAGCAGCCCCGGGAGAAGAGGGGACTACAATGAGCAGTTCTTC; CDR3: CASSPGRRGDYNEQFF
D: TRBD2; V: TRBV3-1/TRBV3-2; size: -; J: TRBJ2-7; DNA: TGTGCCAGCAGCCCCTTCCTAGCGGGTACCTACGAGCAGTACTTC; CDR3: CASSPFLAGTYEQYF
D: TRBD1; V: TRBV27; size: -; J: TRBJ2-1; DNA: TGTGCCAGCAGTTTATCTACGGGACAGGGGCCCTACAATGAGCAGTTCTTC; CDR3: CASSLSTGQGPYNEQFF
D: TRBD2; V: TRBV28; size: few; J: TRBJ2-7; DNA: TGTGCCAGCTTACCCCCCCGCGGACTAGCGGGAGCCTACGAGCAGTACTTC; CDR3: CASLPPRGLAGAYEQYF
D: TRBD1; V: TRBV7-2; size: -; J: TRBJ1-4; DNA: TGTGCCAGCAGCTCAGGGGGCGCCCGGACTAATGAAAAACTGTTTTTT; CDR3: CASSSGGARTNEKLFF
D: TRBD1; V: TRBV28; size: -; J: TRBJ1-5; DNA: TGTGCCAGCAGTTCGACAGGGGAGGCAGAGCCCCAGCATTTT; CDR3: CASSSTGEAEPQHF
D: -; V: TRBV3-1/TRBV3-2; size: -; J: TRBJ2-3; DNA: TGTGCCAGCACCCTAGGGGGCACAGATACGCAGTATTTT; CDR3: CASTLGGTDTQYF
D: -; V: TRBV4-1; size: -; J: TRBJ2-7; DNA: TGCGCCAGCAGCCAACAGGGAACCTACGAGCAGTACTTC; CDR3: CASSQQGTYEQYF
D: -; V: TRBV12-3/TRBV12-4; size: -; J: TRBJ1-2; DNA: TGTGCCAGCAGTTTTTCCAATAACTATGGCTACACCTTC; CDR3: CASSFSNNYGYTF
D: -; V: TRBV6-5; size: -; J: TRBJ1-1; DNA: TGTGCCAGCAGGCCGGGGGGCCCCCGGGGTGAAGCTTTCTTT; CDR3: CASRPGGPRGEAFF
D: -; V: TRBV5-8; size: -; J: TRBJ1-6; DNA: TGTGCCAGCAGCTTGGCAGGAATCTATAATTCACCCCTCCACTTT; CDR3: CASSLAGIYNSPLHF
D: TRBD1; V: TRBV7-3; size: -; J: TRBJ2-7; DNA: TGTGCCAGCAGCTCCCGGACAGGGGGCGTCGACGAGCAGTACTTC; CDR3: CASSSRTGGVDEQYF
D: TRBD1; V: TRBV19; size: -; J: TRBJ1-1; DNA: TGCGCCAGTAGTGTGGACAGGGCCACTGAAGCTTTCTTT; CDR3: CASSVDRATEAFF
D: -; V: TRBV11-2; size: -; J: TRBJ2-1; DNA: TGTGCCAGCAGGGACGGGACAAGCTCCTACAATGAGCAGTTCTTC; CDR3: CASRDGTSSYNEQFF
D: TRBD1; V: TRBV27; size: -; J: TRBJ1-1; DNA: TGTGCCAGCAGTCTGGACAGGGTGAACACTGAAGCTTTCTTT; CDR3: CASSLDRVNTEAFF
D: -; V: TRBV28; size: few; J: TRBJ2-5; DNA: TGTGCCAGCAGTTCCCCCCCCCTTCGGGGACTGGCTCCAGAGACCCAGTACTTC; CDR3: CASSSPPLRGLAPETQYF
D: TRBD1; V: TRBV7-9; size: -; J: TRBJ1-4; DNA: TGTGCCAGCAGCACCACGGGACAGGGGGATGAAAAACTGTTTTTT; CDR3: CASSTTGQGDEKLFF
D: -; V: TRBV30; size: -; J: TRBJ1-2; DNA: TGTGCCGCCACGGGGGTCGGATATGGCTACACCTTC; CDR3: CAATGVGYGYTF
D: -; V: TRBV5-1; size: -; J: TRBJ1-3; DNA: TGCGCCAGCAGCCTACAGGGAGCCCCTGGAAACACCATATATTTT; CDR3: CASSLQGAPGNTIYF
D: TRBD2; V: TRBV6-5; size: -; J: TRBJ2-3; DNA: TGTGCCAGTAGCGGGAGGGCCTTTGATACGCAGTATTTT; CDR3: CASSGRAFDTQYF